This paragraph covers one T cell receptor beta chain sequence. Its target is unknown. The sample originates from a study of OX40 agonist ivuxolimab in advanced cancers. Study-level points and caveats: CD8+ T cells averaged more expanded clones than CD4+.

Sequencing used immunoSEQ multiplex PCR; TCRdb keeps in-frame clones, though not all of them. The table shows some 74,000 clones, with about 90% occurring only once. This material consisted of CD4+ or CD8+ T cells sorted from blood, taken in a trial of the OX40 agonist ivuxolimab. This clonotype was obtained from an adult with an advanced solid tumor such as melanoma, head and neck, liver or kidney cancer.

The CDR3 spells CASSESGQATEAFF. In DNA form, the CDR3 reads TGCGCCAGCAGTGAGTCCGGGCAGGCGACGGAAGCTTTCTTT. V gene TRBV10-1 combines with J gene TRBJ1-1; D unclear. The V end lost 0 bases, the J end lost 8 bases, and 13 bases lay between the germline ends. Germline CDR1 WNHNN, CDR2 SYGVQD (reference sequence). The CDR3 has 14 amino acids.